These 8 T cell receptor beta chains were all obtained from the same sample, sequenced in a study of T cell changes during pregnancy in multiple sclerosis. Measured with immunoSEQ multiplex PCR; TCRdb has only the in-frame clones, and not every one. The data show around 100,000 clones, about 91% seen once. The material sequenced was peripheral blood, taken after pregnancy. Source of these receptors: a female donor with multiple sclerosis, enrolled in a pregnancy study.

The chain employs TRBV7-9 and TRBJ2-7; 13 bases align to TRBD2. V was pared by 5 bases and J by 2 bases, with 12 bases of the junction left unmatched. Germline V lookup: CDR1 SEHNR, CDR2 FQNEAQ (reference sequence). The CDR3 covers 18 residues. The CDR3 coding sequence is TGTGCCAGCAGCCGGCGGGAACTAGCGGGAGGGAGACCCTACGAGCAGTACTTC. Amino acid sequence: CASSRRELAGGRPYEQYF. The complete variable domain, with remaining parts taken from reference TRBV7-9 and TRBJ2-7, reads DTGVSQNPRHKITKRGQNVTFRCDPISEHNRLYWYRQTLGQGPEFLTYFQNEAQLEKSRLLSDRFSAERPKGSFSTLEIQRTEQGDSAMYLCASSRRELAGGRPYEQYFGPGTRLTVT.

The CDR3 sequence: CASSSTGANEAFF. CDR3 sequence (DNA): TGTGCCAGCTCAAGTACAGGGGCTAATGAAGCTTTCTTT. The chain recombines TRBV18 with TRBJ1-1; TRBD1 agrees at 7 bases. The germline CDR1 and CDR2 sequences are KGHSH and LQKENI. This CDR3 is 13 amino acids long. The junction had 7 bases not matched to a gene; V was cut back by 5 bases and J by 7 bases.

This clone was counted between two and nine times. The V gene is TRBV19, the J gene TRBJ1-5; perhaps TRBD1 as D (6 bases). V lost 8 bases to trimming and J lost 0 bases, with 8 bases between them. This CDR3 contains 13 residues. Germline CDR1 LNHDA, CDR2 SQIVND (reference sequence). The CDR3 nucleotides read TGTGCCAGTCCGGGACATAGCAATCAGCCCCAGCATTTT. It is translated as CASPGHSNQPQHF.

The V and J genes are TRBV4-2 and TRBJ1-6; the D gene is possibly TRBD1 (5 bases). Germline-derived CDR1 and CDR2 are LGHNA and YNFKEQ. Trimming took 1 base from V and 8 from J, leaving 18 bases between them. This CDR3 has 17 amino acids. DNA of the CDR3: TGTGCCAGCAGCCAAGGTCGGAGGGGTCTGGGTGATTCACCCCTCCACTTT. Translated, it gives CASSQGRRGLGDSPLHF.

This sequence joins TRBV6-5 and TRBJ1-2; 8 bases fit TRBD1. CDR1 is MNHEY, CDR2 SVGAGI, per germline. Unmatched junction bases numbered 11, after V lost 5 bases and J lost 9 bases. CDR3 length equals 14 residues. The CDR3 reads CASSPGQGSWSYTF. In DNA form, the CDR3 reads TGTGCCAGCAGTCCCGGACAGGGATCTTGGAGCTACACCTTC.

The chain is built from TRBV4-3 and TRBJ1-6; D is ambiguous. V lost 0 bases and J 0 bases, leaving 18 bases between the germline ends. The germline gives CDR1 LGHNA, CDR2 YSLEER. CDR3 length equals 20 residues. The CDR3 reads CASSQDFLEAPGSYNSPLHF. The DNA for the CDR3 is TGCGCCAGCAGCCAAGACTTTCTGGAAGCCCCGGGCTCCTATAATTCACCCCTCCACTTT.

The genes are TRBV15 and TRBJ2-7; D possibly corresponds to TRBD2 (6 bases). The CDR3 has 17 amino acids. The V end lost 2 bases, the J end lost 0 bases, and 17 bases lay between the germline ends. Germline lookup yields CDR1 LNHNV and CDR2 YYDKDF (reference sequence). The CDR3 sequence is CATSRPKGLQTSYEQYF. Here the CDR3 DNA reads TGTGCCACCAGCAGACCAAAGGGACTTCAGACCTCCTACGAGCAGTACTTC.

This clone came up once. The chain carries TRBV10-3 and TRBJ1-1; D possibly corresponds to TRBD1 (5 bases). V gave up 5 bases and J gave up 0 bases, with 16 bases separating them. CDR3 length: 16 amino acids. CDR1 and CDR2 from the germline V gene are ENHRY and SYGVKD. In DNA, the CDR3 is TGTGCCATCAGTAGGGCGGGGGGGGAAATGAACACTGAAGCTTTCTTT. Protein sequence: CAISRAGGEMNTEAFF.